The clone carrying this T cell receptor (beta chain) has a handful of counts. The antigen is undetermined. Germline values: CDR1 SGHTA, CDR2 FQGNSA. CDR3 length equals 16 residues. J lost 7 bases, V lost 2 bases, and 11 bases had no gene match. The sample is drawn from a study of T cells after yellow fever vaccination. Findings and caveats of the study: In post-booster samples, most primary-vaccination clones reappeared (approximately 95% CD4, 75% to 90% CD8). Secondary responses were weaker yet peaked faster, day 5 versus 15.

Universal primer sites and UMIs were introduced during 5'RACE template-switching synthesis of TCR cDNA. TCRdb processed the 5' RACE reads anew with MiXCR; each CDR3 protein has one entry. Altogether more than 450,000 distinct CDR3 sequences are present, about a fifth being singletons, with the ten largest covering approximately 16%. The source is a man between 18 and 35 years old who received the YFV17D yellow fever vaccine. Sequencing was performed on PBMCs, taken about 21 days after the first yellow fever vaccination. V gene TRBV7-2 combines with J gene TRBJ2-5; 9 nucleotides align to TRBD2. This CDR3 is CASSLTPAGGPGTQYF. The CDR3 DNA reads TGTGCCAGCAGCTTAACCCCAGCGGGGGGCCCCGGGACCCAGTACTTC.